The 6 T cell receptor beta chains given below trace back to one sample, sequenced in a study of T cell changes during pregnancy in multiple sclerosis. The data were produced by immunoSEQ multiplex PCR, yet TCRdb's version contains in-frame clones alone and is incomplete. The sample shows 90,000 to 130,000 clones, around 90% of them seen only once. Specimen: peripheral blood, collected in the third trimester of pregnancy. These receptors were taken from a female donor with multiple sclerosis, enrolled in a pregnancy study.

The V call is TRBV27, the J call TRBJ2-7, with D possibly being TRBD2 (6 bases). Germline V gene lookup returns CDR1 MNHEY and CDR2 SMNVEV (reference sequence). This CDR3 has 15 amino acids. Between the trimmed V and J ends, which lost 5 bases and 0 bases, there was a span of 14 bases. In DNA, the CDR3 is TGTGCCAGCAGTCCCTATGGGGAGGCCTCCTACGAGCAGTACTTC. The encoded protein is CASSPYGEASYEQYF.

The chain combines TRBV19 with TRBJ1-1; 7 bases agree with TRBD1. The germline gives CDR1 LNHDA, CDR2 SQIVND (reference sequence). The CDR3 covers 15 residues. V dropped 5 bases and J dropped 3; count of bases not matched to a gene: 9. Here the CDR3 reads CASSALTGAYTEAFF. The CDR3 nucleotides are TGTGCCAGTAGTGCATTAACAGGGGCCTACACTGAAGCTTTCTTT.

This chain links TRBV10-3 with TRBJ2-5; 9 bases match TRBD2. With V trimmed by 0 bases and J by 5 bases, 10 bases remained unmatched. From germline, CDR1 is ENHRY and CDR2 SYGVKD. The CDR3 loop spans 17 amino acids. CDR3 in amino acids: CAISESITTSGIETQYF. DNA of the CDR3: TGTGCCATCAGTGAGTCGATCACGACTAGCGGAATCGAGACCCAGTACTTC.

The chain links TRBV25-1 to TRBJ2-5; TRBD2 matches 10 bases. The germline gives CDR1 MGHDK, CDR2 SYGVNS. The ends lost 1 base at V and 2 bases at J; junction bases unmatched: 4. CDR3 length equals 16 residues. The CDR3 loop reads CASSEWGSGGQETQYF. The CDR3 DNA sequence: TGTGCCAGCAGTGAATGGGGTAGCGGGGGGCAAGAGACCCAGTACTTC.

The gene calls are TRBV18 and TRBJ2-7; the match to TRBD1 covers 8 bases. Trimming cost V 4 bases and J 0 bases; bases outside gene matches: 8. This CDR3 is built from 16 residues. Germline V gene lookup returns CDR1 KGHSH and CDR2 LQKENI. The DNA for the CDR3 is TGTGCCAGCTCACAACCGGGACAGGCGGCCTCCTACGAGCAGTACTTC. Translation: CASSQPGQAASYEQYF. Looking up the rest from reference TRBV18 and TRBJ2-7 gives the full variable domain: NAGVMQNPRHLVRRRGQEARLRCSPMKGHSHVYWYRQLPEEGLKFMVYLQKENIIDESGMPKERFSAEFPKEGPSILRIQQVVRGDSAAYFCASSQPGQAASYEQYFGPGTRLTVT.

Only one count was recorded for this clone. In nucleotides, the CDR3 is TGTGCCAGTAGGGTCGGGGGTGGCAATCAGCCCCAGCATTTT. It encodes CASRVGGGNQPQHF. The genes are TRBV19 and TRBJ1-5, with a possible D match to TRBD1 (5 bases). V was clipped by 6 bases and J by 2 bases, with 11 bases between them. The CDR3 covers 14 residues. CDR1 and CDR2 from the germline V gene are LNHDA and SQIVND (reference sequence).